A single sample is the source of the 20 T cell receptor beta chains below, sequenced in a study of control samples from healthy donors and cancer patients. Method: immunoSEQ multiplex PCR; TCRdb's copy keeps in-frame clones and lacks some. The sample lists 45,000 or so clones, 70% to 90% occurring once. Sequencing input: PBMCs. The receptors derive from a woman in her fifties or sixties with lung cancer.

This chain links TRBV15 with TRBJ2-3; D may correspond to TRBD1 or TRBD2 (5 bases each). Germline loops: CDR1 LNHNV, CDR2 YYDKDF (reference sequence). The CDR3 extends over 15 amino acids. The V and J ends lost 0 bases and 5 bases respectively, with 12 bases between them. This CDR3 is CATSREGPWRDTQYF. The CDR3 DNA reads TGTGCCACCAGCAGAGAGGGACCGTGGAGAGATACGCAGTATTTT.

The V gene is TRBV28, the J gene TRBJ2-7; 9 bases fit TRBD2. Trimming took 5 bases from V and 6 from J; bases not matched to a gene: 14. The CDR3 has 16 amino acids. Germline V gene data show CDR1 as MDHEN and CDR2 as SYDVKM. This chain's CDR3 is CASSPPMLAGFGEQYF. The DNA of the CDR3 is TGTGCCAGCAGTCCTCCAATGCTAGCGGGATTCGGCGAGCAGTACTTC. Complete variable domain (other parts from reference TRBV28 and TRBJ2-7): DVKVTQSSRYLVKRTGEKVFLECVQDMDHENMFWYRQDPGLGLRLIYFSYDVKMKEKGDIPEGYSVSREKKERFSLILESASTNQTSMYLCASSPPMLAGFGEQYFGPGTRLTVT.

This clone was found once. The chain employs TRBV7-9 and TRBJ2-1, with 8 bases identical to TRBD2. There are 16 residues in the CDR3. CDR1 and CDR2 from the germline V gene are SEHNR and FQNEAQ (reference sequence). V dropped 5 bases and J dropped 3; count of bases not matched to a gene: 9. The CDR3 protein is CASSPPGAGGYNEQFF. CDR3 in DNA: TGTGCCAGCAGCCCCCCCGGGGCGGGAGGCTACAATGAGCAGTTCTTC.

The chain combines TRBV23-1 with TRBJ2-6; 8 nucleotides line up with TRBD1. TRBV23-1 is known as an ORF, though its function is uncertain. The CDR3 loop spans 18 amino acids. J gave up 0 bases and V 3 bases, and 7 bases lay outside the gene matches. CDR3: CASSHHGTGRSGANVLTF. The CDR3 DNA sequence: TGCGCCAGCAGTCACCATGGGACAGGACGCTCTGGGGCCAACGTCCTGACTTTC.

This chain uses TRBV10-2 with TRBJ2-7, with D perhaps being TRBD1 or TRBD2 (5 bases each). The CDR3 contains 13 residues. Trimming stripped 4 bases from V and 2 bases from J, with 9 bases between. The germline V gene has CDR1 WSHSY and CDR2 SAAADI. The CDR3 region is CASSGWDAYEQYF. The CDR3, as DNA: TGCGCCAGCAGTGGGTGGGACGCCTACGAGCAGTACTTC.

The rearrangement uses TRBV28 and TRBJ1-3; D is uncertain. The CDR3 contains 15 residues. Between the trimmed V and J ends, which lost 5 bases and 0 bases, there was a span of 11 bases. Germline V gives CDR1 MDHEN, CDR2 SYDVKM. CDR3 sequence reads: CASSPTVSSGNTIYF. The CDR3 region has the DNA TGTGCCAGCAGTCCCACGGTATCCTCTGGAAACACCATATATTTT.

This clone was seen just once. The CDR3 region has the DNA TGTGCCAGCAGCCAAGATCTCGGCAGGGGCACAGATACGCAGTATTTT. This gives the protein CASSQDLGRGTDTQYF. This sequence joins TRBV3-1 (or the pseudogene TRBV3-2) and TRBJ2-3, with D maybe TRBD1 (5 bases). The CDR3 runs to 16 residues. V shed 0 bases and J shed 1 base, with 11 bases lying between them. CDR1 LGHDT and CDR2 YNNKEL come from the germline V gene (reference sequence).

This clone was counted once. The rearrangement joins TRBV5-1 to TRBJ1-4, with D tentatively TRBD1 (5 bases). V dropped 3 bases and J dropped 7 bases, with 13 bases sitting between them. CDR3 length equals 14 residues. CDR1 SGHRS and CDR2 YFSETQ come from the germline V gene. The CDR3 nucleotides read TGCGCCAGCAGCTACCAGGGAAGTAGTGAAAAACTGTTTTTT. Translating gives CASSYQGSSEKLFF.

This rearrangement joins TRBV12-3 or TRBV12-4 to TRBJ1-1, with D unclear. The CDR3 totals 12 residues. V lost 2 bases to trimming and J lost 4 bases, with 5 bases between them. CDR3 residues: CASSLLSTEAFF. DNA for the CDR3: TGTGCCAGCAGTTTATTGAGCACTGAAGCTTTCTTT.

This clone was recorded once. J is TRBJ1-6 and V is TRBV19, with no clear D. This CDR3 spans 15 amino acids. Germline-derived CDR1 and CDR2 are LNHDA and SQIVND (reference sequence). V lost 3 bases to trimming and J lost 7 bases, with 13 bases between them. CDR3 sequence reads: CASSIREAGNSPLHF. CDR3 DNA: TGTGCCAGTAGTATTAGGGAGGCCGGGAATTCACCCCTCCACTTT.

The chain has TRBV27 and TRBJ2-4; possibly TRBD1 or TRBD2 for D (5 bases each). Germline V gives CDR1 MNHEY, CDR2 SMNVEV (reference sequence). Trimming removed 5 bases from V and 11 bases from J, with 13 bases in between. The CDR3 is 12 residues long. The CDR3 sequence: CASSPHVGVQYF. The CDR3 bases are TGTGCCAGCAGTCCCCACGTGGGGGTTCAGTACTTC.

The J gene is TRBJ2-3, the V gene TRBV6-5; 9 bases map to TRBD2. The CDR3 has 14 amino acids. J gave up 4 bases and V 10 bases, and 9 bases lay outside the gene matches. Per the germline V gene, CDR1 is MNHEY and CDR2 is SVGAGI. The CDR3 nucleotides are TGTGCCACCAGCGGGAGGTGGGATTCAGATACGCAGTATTTT. Its protein product is CATSGRWDSDTQYF.

This clone appeared a single time. The rearrangement joins TRBV5-4 to TRBJ2-2; D is unresolved. Germline-derived CDR1 and CDR2 are SGHNT and YYREEE (reference sequence). V lost 4 bases and J 0 bases, leaving 13 bases between the germline ends. The CDR3 extends over 16 amino acids. CDR3 amino acids: CASSPRTASNTGELFF. The DNA of the CDR3 is TGTGCCAGCAGCCCCCGAACAGCTTCGAACACCGGGGAGCTGTTTTTT.

The chain joins TRBV6-5 to TRBJ1-4; 10 bases align to TRBD1. With V trimmed by 2 bases and J by 7 bases, 1 base remained unmatched. Germline-derived CDR1 and CDR2 are MNHEY and SVGAGI. This CDR3 region has 14 residues. The CDR3 coding sequence is TGTGCCAGCAGTTACGGGGACAGGGGTGAAAAACTGTTTTTT. It is translated as CASSYGDRGEKLFF.

The V gene is TRBV19, the J gene TRBJ2-7; D remains unclear. The CDR3 is 14 amino acids. Germline V gene sequence: CDR1 LNHDA, CDR2 SQIVND (reference sequence). Between the trimmed V and J ends, which lost 4 bases and 2 bases, there was a span of 12 bases. Here the CDR3 reads CASSNPAGAYEQYF. The CDR3 region has the DNA TGTGCCAGTAGTAATCCTGCAGGAGCCTACGAGCAGTACTTC.

The chain employs TRBV24-1 and TRBJ2-1, with unresolved D. CDR1 KGHDR and CDR2 SFDVKD come from the germline V gene. V lost 9 bases and J lost 2, with 7 bases in between. The CDR3 contains 12 residues. The CDR3 sequence is CATLAPYNEQFF. DNA of the CDR3: TGTGCCACCCTTGCCCCCTACAATGAGCAGTTCTTC.

The chain is built from TRBV7-9 and TRBJ2-3; no firm D call. V was cut by 5 bases and J by 5 bases, with 8 bases left in between. Germline V lookup: CDR1 SEHNR, CDR2 FQNEAQ (reference sequence). The length of the CDR3 is 12 residues. CDR3 residues: CASSPPGDTQYF. DNA for the CDR3: TGTGCCAGCAGCCCACCCGGAGATACGCAGTATTTT.

This chain connects TRBV9 to TRBJ2-7; D perhaps matches TRBD1 (6 bases). There are 15 residues in the CDR3. V was cut by 0 bases and J by 3 bases, with 13 bases left in between. CDR1 is SGDLS, CDR2 YYNGEE, per germline. The CDR3 DNA sequence: TGTGCCAGCAGCGTAGAGGGGACACCTTTCTACGAGCAGTACTTC. Residues: CASSVEGTPFYEQYF.

This clone has only one observation. V and J are TRBV19 and TRBJ1-1, with D hard to call. This CDR3 is built from 13 residues. CDR1 is LNHDA, CDR2 SQIVND, per germline (reference sequence). V was cut by 3 bases and J by 4 bases, with 9 bases left in between. This CDR3 reads CASSMKPLTEAFF. DNA for the CDR3: TGTGCCAGTAGTATGAAGCCCCTCACTGAAGCTTTCTTT.

The chain carries TRBV27 and TRBJ1-6; D unclear. V was clipped by 6 bases and J by 9 bases, with 12 bases between them. Germline CDR1 MNHEY, CDR2 SMNVEV (reference sequence). This CDR3 comprises 13 residues. The CDR3, as DNA: TGTGCCAGCAGCCGGAGGAGTGGTTCACCCCTCCACTTT. Its translation: CASSRRSGSPLHF.